The source of this TCR beta chain is a study of cytomegalovirus exposure and HLA in healthy donors. The PCR had 60 Vbeta and 13 Jbeta primers. The assay was immunoSEQ multiplex PCR, and TCRdb's table has in-frame clones only and misses some. This repertoire shows over 150,000 clones, around 79% found once; its top ten account for 7.7%. The study, taken as a whole, reports: As a later analysis revealed, most CMV-associated TCR beta chains appeared HLA-restricted.

Trimming cost V 1 base and J 0 bases, with 7 bases left between them. From germline, CDR1 is KGHSH and CDR2 LQKENI. The CDR3 runs to 15 residues. Turning to this clone: Its specificity is not known.

The specimen sequenced was PBMCs. The sequence was obtained from a young man in good health and CMV-seropositive. This chain links TRBV18 with TRBJ1-5, with D unresolved. The chain's CDR3 is CASSPRSNSNQPQHF. For the CDR3, the DNA is TGTGCCAGCTCACCACGCAGTAATAGCAATCAGCCCCAGCATTTT. The full variable domain, rest sourced from reference TRBV18 and TRBJ1-5, is NAGVMQNPRHLVRRRGQEARLRCSPMKGHSHVYWYRQLPEEGLKFMVYLQKENIIDESGMPKERFSAEFPKEGPSILRIQQVVRGDSAAYFCASSPRSNSNQPQHFGDGTRLSIL.